Sequencing of this T cell receptor (beta chain) was carried out in a study of early T cells in non-severe SARS-CoV-2 infection. This clonotype was found a few times. In germline, CDR1 is MNHEY, CDR2 SMNVEV (reference sequence). The CDR3 is 14 amino acids. V lost 1 base, J lost 4 bases, and 8 bases lay in between. A single record per CDR3 protein comes from TCRdb applying MiXCR to the 5' RACE reads. The repertoire includes around 57,000 distinct CDR3 sequences, 9.5% to 15% of them detected once, and around 4.5% sits in the top ten. The sequence derives from an adult who was a healthcare worker with PCR-confirmed SARS-CoV-2 infection or an uninfected control (not recorded which). The chain combines TRBV27 with TRBJ1-5; D not certain. The sample was whole blood. The chain's CDR3 is CASSLLGQNQPQHF. CDR3 nucleotide sequence: TGTGCCAGCAGTTTATTGGGCCAGAATCAGCCCCAGCATTTT.